The source of this TCR beta chain is a study of CD4 T cells in relation to SARS-CoV-2 and coronaviruses. Study-level background: No peptide or an HIV-1 Nef peptide pool served as negative control. General study results and limits: Samples before the pandemic and after infection were not matched within any donor.

Of note for this clone: Antigen specificity is unknown.

Germline CDR1 is SNHLY and CDR2 is FYNNEI. With 7 bases clipped from V and 2 bases from J, the junction kept 6 bases outside the gene matches. The CDR3 spans 14 residues. Produced via immunoSEQ multiplex PCR; TCRdb's table is partial and in-frame only. This sample carries 30,000 or so clones, over 60% of them seen once, and the ten largest clones take 20% to 25%. Unexposed donor CD4+ T cells date from about 2011-2018, before the COVID-19 pandemic. CD4+ T cells were isolated from the cells after more than nine days of culture. The clonotype was recovered from a human donor in good health. The sequencing sample was made of CD4+ T cells from PBMCs, cultured in vitro. The chain uses TRBV2 and TRBJ2-7, with TRBD2 matching over 9 bases. CDR3 sequence reads: CASTQRLAAYEQYF. The CDR3 DNA sequence: TGTGCCAGCACCCAAAGACTAGCGGCCTACGAGCAGTACTTC.